The clone carrying this T cell receptor (beta chain) appeared once. Preparation of the TCRbeta library involved a method that used unique molecular identifiers. TCRdb redid the calling of the PCR reads with MiXCR, one entry per CDR3 protein. This table holds over 150,000 distinct CDR3 sequences, 13% to 15% found once. This specimen comes from a study of T-cell reconstitution after alpha-beta-depleted transplantation in children. After removal of 8 bases from V and 4 bases from J, the junction contained 6 bases not matched to a gene. The germline gives CDR1 SNHLY, CDR2 FYNNEI. The CDR3 contains 14 residues.

Sequences were derived from PBMCs from the stem cell graft donor, sampled from the stem cell graft. The receptor comes from a human donor who donated a stem cell graft to a child with acute lymphoblastic leukemia. The chain employs TRBV2 and TRBJ2-3; 10 bases line up with TRBD2. DNA for the CDR3: TGTGCCAGCCGTCAGCGGGAGGGAGCAGATACGCAGTATTTT. Translated, it gives CASRQREGADTQYF.